The T cell receptor beta chain described here comes from a study of blood T cell repertoires in COVID-19 (dated by TCRdb to the early 2020s). Study-wide context: Collaborator samples came from the United States, Italy and Spain and covered acute and convalescent phases of COVID-19. The material from the prospective study consisted of cDNA or gDNA derived from T cells, B-cell-depleted T cells, or PBMCs. Subjects who had been exposed to COVID-19, were actively infected with it, or had recovered from it provided the deeply sampled blood TCRbeta repertoires that made up the dataset. The repertoires were released in a freely available public database intended as a resource for research on the immune response to SARS-CoV-2. Samples were obtained from the ongoing ImmuneRACE study (first 160 participants) and from 1,254 subjects provided by 6 global collaborators. The sample metadata nearly always contained a de-identified subject ID, COVID-19 status, age in years and sex. Where available, HLA class I and class II types were taken from metadata supplied by the sample provider and were not determined by assay-based typing.

Trimming removed 4 bases from V and 11 bases from J; the gene matches leave 6 bases unexplained. CDR1 and CDR2 are drawn from the germline V gene: SGHTA, FQGNSA. The CDR3 goes from the cysteine to the phenylalanine over 15 residues. The CDR3 DNA has 45 bases and is translated from base 1. TCRbeta CDR3 regions were amplified from genomic DNA using the immunoSEQ Assay, a bias-controlled multiplex PCR. The study's processing was this. The number of nucleated cells in each sample was estimated by amplification of reference gene primers within the assay. To quantify the absolute abundance of each unique TCRbeta CDR3 rearrangement, sequence reads were collapsed and filtered. For each sample, productive Simpson clonality was calculated by taking the square root of Simpson's diversity index across productive rearrangements. TCRdb's version of the immuneACCESS table is confined to in-frame rearrangements and falls short of the full clone set. An unresolved V gene accounts for under half of the shortfall where checked; the remainder is of unknown origin. Clone size and V and J calls were adopted from that table, with D and trimming inferred from the DNA. Across this sample there are 350,000 to 450,000 clones, with about 85% seen only once. The ten largest clones add up to approximately 3.7% of the sample.

With respect to this clone: The antigen it recognizes is unknown. No much larger clone exists at a distance of one base, and base qualities are not known.

Collaborating institutions collected whole blood in K2EDTA tubes following their own protocols. Collaborator samples were shipped for TCRbeta analysis as frozen whole blood, isolated PBMCs, or DNA extracted from either sample type. Results and caveats for the whole study, not just this receptor: The quantity of clinical and demographic metadata differed by source and by participant and was supplied without curation.

The sample consisted of peripheral blood. The clonotype originates from a young woman with acute or convalescent COVID-19. The sequence is built from TRBV7-2 and TRBJ1-6, with TRBD1 matching 12 junction bases. The DNA sequence is given as TGTGCCAGCAGCTCGCGGGACAGGGGGCATCCACCCCTCCACTTT. Translation gives CASSSRDRGHPPLHF.